The next 28 T cell receptor beta chains were all read from a single sample in a study of T cells in tuberculosis. Using immunoSEQ multiplex PCR, the repertoire was profiled, and TCRdb retains in-frame clones only, with some absent. This repertoire shows around 35,000 clones, 90% to 95% found once; its top ten account for about an eighth. Sample: PBMCs. These receptors came from a donor aged 5 to 30 with latent tuberculosis or without tuberculosis infection. Some clones in this sample may be carry-over from other donors' samples.

CDR3: CASSPPDLGTEAFF. In DNA form, the CDR3 reads TGCGCCAGCAGCCCTCCTGATCTAGGCACTGAAGCTTTCTTT. The chain employs TRBV5-1 and TRBJ1-1; D is unresolved. There are 14 residues in the CDR3. CDR1 is SGHRS and CDR2 is YFSETQ in the germline V gene. V gave up 4 bases and J gave up 4 bases, with 14 bases separating them.

This sequence joins TRBV5-1 and TRBJ2-1; a weak D match, TRBD2 (6 bases). This CDR3 is built from 19 residues. Deletions cut 3 bases from V and 2 bases from J, with 24 bases between. The V gene's germline CDR1 is SGHRS and CDR2 YFSETQ. The CDR3 protein is CASSSLEGAESFTYNEQFF. CDR3 coding DNA: TGCGCCAGCAGCTCTCTGGAGGGTGCGGAATCGTTCACCTACAATGAGCAGTTCTTC. Complete variable domain (other parts from reference TRBV5-1 and TRBJ2-1): KAGVTQTPRYLIKTRGQQVTLSCSPISGHRSVSWYQQTPGQGLQFLFEYFSETQRNKGNFPGRFSGRQFSNSRSEMNVSTLELGDSALYLCASSSLEGAESFTYNEQFFGPGTRLTVL.

This chain links TRBV20-1 with TRBJ2-7; D unclear. Germline CDR1 is DFQATT and CDR2 is SNEGSKA (reference sequence). The CDR3 spans 11 residues. V lost 3 bases, J lost 4 bases, and 7 bases lay in between. This CDR3 is CSARSVYEQYF. CDR3 bases: TGCAGTGCTAGGTCCGTGTACGAGCAGTACTTC.

This chain uses TRBV7-2 with TRBJ2-3, with 9 bases aligning to TRBD2. The V gene's germline CDR1 is SGHTA and CDR2 FQGNSA. This CDR3 is 15 amino acids long. The V gene end was trimmed by 6 bases and the J gene end by 3 bases; junction bases not matched to a gene: 7. The CDR3 coding sequence is TGTGCCAGCAGTTGGAGCGGGGGGAAAACAGATACGCAGTATTTT. As protein: CASSWSGGKTDTQYF. Variable domain in full (rest from reference TRBV7-2 and TRBJ2-3): GAGVSQSPSNKVTEKGKDVELRCDPISGHTALYWYRQSLGQGLEFLIYFQGNSAPDKSGLPSDRFSAERTGGSVSTLTIQRTQQEDSAVYLCASSWSGGKTDTQYFGPGTRLTVL.

This chain joins TRBV5-1 and TRBJ1-3; D may be TRBD1 (5 bases). V lost 4 bases to trimming and J lost 2 bases, with 7 bases between them. The germline V gene has CDR1 SGHRS and CDR2 YFSETQ. This CDR3 comprises 13 residues. As DNA, the CDR3 is TGCGCCAGCAGCCCGGGGGCTGGAAACACCATATATTTT. It specifies CASSPGAGNTIYF.

The V call is TRBV19, the J call TRBJ1-1; the D gene is possibly TRBD1 (5 bases). Germline V gene data show CDR1 as LNHDA and CDR2 as SQIVND (reference sequence). V lost 8 bases and J lost 4, with 11 bases in between. This CDR3 is built from 12 residues. The CDR3 spells CASGRGATEAFF. In DNA, the CDR3 is TGTGCCAGTGGTCGCGGGGCCACTGAAGCTTTCTTT.

The chain carries TRBV11-1 and TRBJ2-1; 12 bases match TRBD1. V shed 5 bases and J 4 bases; nucleotides not matched to a gene: 6. Germline CDR1 SGHAT, CDR2 FQDESV (reference sequence). The CDR3 length is 16 residues. CDR3 sequence reads: CASSGGTGGAYNEQFF. CDR3 in DNA: TGTGCCAGCAGCGGGGGGACAGGGGGCGCTTACAATGAGCAGTTCTTC.

The rearrangement links TRBV7-9 to TRBJ1-1; D is unclear. Germline CDR1 reads SEHNR; CDR2 reads FQNEAQ (reference sequence). This CDR3 spans 13 amino acids. The V gene lost 5 bases and the J gene lost 5 bases, with 12 bases spanning the gap. The CDR3 is CASSPPGGTEAFF. The CDR3 DNA reads as TGTGCCAGCAGCCCCCCGGGAGGGACTGAAGCTTTCTTT.

The chain is built from TRBV19 and TRBJ2-1; 7 bases are a match to TRBD1. The CDR3 is 15 residues long. Trimming at V came to 5 bases and at J to 6 bases, leaving 10 bases not matched to a gene. Germline assignment: CDR1 LNHDA and CDR2 SQIVND (reference sequence). The CDR3 DNA reads as TGTGCCAGTAGTGTCACAGGGGAGATGGGCAATGAGCAGTTCTTC. Translating gives CASSVTGEMGNEQFF.

J is TRBJ2-7 and V is TRBV28, with TRBD1 matching 9 bases. Germline CDR1 reads MDHEN; CDR2 reads SYDVKM. Germline trimming cut 5 bases from V and 12 bases from J; bases unmatched to any gene: 11. The CDR3 consists of 13 residues. The CDR3 loop is CASSRSGTGNLYV. The CDR3 DNA follows: TGTGCCAGCAGTCGATCCGGGACAGGGAATCTGTACGTC.

The genes are TRBV4-3 and TRBJ2-3; maybe TRBD2 (6 bases). From germline, CDR1 is LGHNA and CDR2 YSLEER. This CDR3 is 14 amino acids long. Trimming pared 4 bases from V and 0 bases from J, leaving 8 bases between. The CDR3 DNA reads TGCGCCAGCAGCCGGAGGGCGAGCACAGATACGCAGTATTTT. This codes for CASSRRASTDTQYF.

V and J are TRBV9 and TRBJ1-3; D is possibly TRBD1 (6 bases). The CDR3 runs 14 residues. Between the trimmed V and J ends, which lost 0 bases and 4 bases, there was a span of 8 bases. Germline-derived CDR1 and CDR2 are SGDLS and YYNGEE. For the CDR3, the DNA is TGTGCCAGCAGCGTAGACAGGGCCGGAAACACCATATATTTT. It specifies CASSVDRAGNTIYF.

This chain connects TRBV7-2 to TRBJ2-1; maybe TRBD2 (6 bases). The CDR3 is made up of 16 amino acids. Deletions cut 5 bases from V and 4 bases from J, with 18 bases between. CDR1 SGHTA and CDR2 FQGNSA come from the germline V gene. Here the CDR3 reads CASSPLGKGRYNEQFF. The CDR3 nucleotides read TGTGCCAGCAGCCCCCTCGGTAAGGGGAGGTACAATGAGCAGTTCTTC.

The rearrangement links TRBV11-2 to TRBJ2-3, with 9 bases lining up with TRBD2. CDR1 is SGHAT, CDR2 FQNNGV, per germline. The CDR3 has 15 residues. V trimming: 3 bases; J trimming: 5 bases; junction bases outside the gene matches: 6. The CDR3 region is CASSFRGGALDTQYF. The CDR3 bases are TGTGCCAGCAGCTTTCGCGGGGGGGCCCTAGATACGCAGTATTTT.

The chain couples TRBV7-2 to TRBJ2-1; TRBD2 matches 10 bases. The CDR3 loop spans 16 amino acids. Germline CDR1 is SGHTA and CDR2 is FQGNSA. V dropped 0 bases and J dropped 6; count of bases not matched to a gene: 5. Written as DNA, the CDR3 is TGTGCCAGCAGCTTAGCGGAGTTAGCGGGGGGCAATGAGCAGTTCTTC. Encoded protein: CASSLAELAGGNEQFF.

V and J are TRBV27 and TRBJ1-5, with 10 bases that match TRBD1. CDR3 size: 16 residues. The V segment lost 5 bases and the J segment 3 bases; nucleotides outside the gene matches: 7. Germline CDR1 is MNHEY and CDR2 is SMNVEV (reference sequence). The CDR3 coding sequence is TGTGCCAGCAGTACCCAAGGGACAGGGGTCAATCAGCCCCAGCATTTT. Amino acids: CASSTQGTGVNQPQHF.

The V and J genes are TRBV7-2 and TRBJ1-3, with D perhaps TRBD1 (5 bases). V lost 3 bases to trimming and J lost 2 bases, with 11 bases between them. The CDR3 spans 15 residues. CDR1 is SGHTA and CDR2 is FQGNSA in the germline V gene. This CDR3 is CASSLRGGAGNTIYF. The CDR3 nucleotides read TGTGCCAGCAGCTTGAGGGGAGGCGCTGGAAACACCATATATTTT.

This clone was seen a single time. The V call is TRBV19, the J call TRBJ1-2; D may be TRBD1 (5 bases). V was cut by 3 bases and J by 4 bases, with 9 bases left in between. The CDR3 runs 13 residues. Germline CDR1 LNHDA, CDR2 SQIVND (reference sequence). The CDR3 DNA is TGTGCCAGTAGTATCGACAGAGCCTATGGCTACACCTTC. Translation gives CASSIDRAYGYTF.

The chain couples TRBV7-9 to TRBJ2-1; TRBD2 aligns across 10 bases. Germline V gives CDR1 SEHNR, CDR2 FQNEAQ (reference sequence). This CDR3 contains 16 residues. With V trimmed by 4 bases and J by 3 bases, 6 bases remained unmatched. The CDR3 sequence: CASSSVLAGRYNEQFF. The CDR3 DNA reads TGTGCCAGCAGCTCCGTACTAGCGGGGCGCTACAATGAGCAGTTCTTC.

The rearrangement uses TRBV30 and TRBJ2-1, with D unresolved. V lost 2 bases and J lost 5, with 7 bases in between. This CDR3 comprises 12 residues. Per the germline V gene, CDR1 is GTSNPN and CDR2 is SVGIG (reference sequence). The DNA for the CDR3 is TGTGCCTGGAGTCCCCCAAACAATGAGCAGTTCTTC. Translation gives CAWSPPNNEQFF.

V is TRBV7-2 and J is TRBJ1-5, with TRBD1 matching over 10 bases. The length of the CDR3 is 16 residues. The germline V gene has CDR1 SGHTA and CDR2 FQGNSA. J gave up 6 bases and V 5 bases, and 10 bases lay outside the gene matches. CDR3 protein: CASSQPGQGRRQPQHF. Here the CDR3 DNA reads TGTGCCAGCAGCCAGCCGGGACAGGGGAGGCGTCAGCCCCAGCATTTT.

CDR3 loop: CAWSTTNTEAFF. In DNA, the CDR3 is TGTGCCTGGAGTACAACGAACACTGAAGCTTTCTTT. The chain is built from TRBV30 and TRBJ1-1; D is ambiguous. V shed 2 bases and J shed 1 base, with 5 bases lying between them. CDR1 and CDR2 (germline): GTSNPN, SVGIG (reference sequence). The CDR3 has 12 amino acids.

This rearrangement joins TRBV2 to TRBJ1-5; 9 bases line up with TRBD1. V trimming: 6 bases; J trimming: 5 bases; junction bases outside the gene matches: 11. Per the germline V gene, CDR1 is SNHLY and CDR2 is FYNNEI. There are 16 residues in the CDR3. CDR3 nucleotide sequence: TGTGCCAGCAGCAATCTCGGGACAGGGTTTCATCAGCCCCAGCATTTT. It translates to CASSNLGTGFHQPQHF.

The chain couples TRBV29-1 to TRBJ2-7; possibly TRBD1 for D (7 bases). The length of the CDR3 is 13 residues. Germline values: CDR1 SQVTM, CDR2 ANQGSEA. Trimming cost V 1 base and J 2 bases, with 9 bases left between them. CDR3 loop: CSVEAGGTYEQYF. The CDR3 bases are TGCAGCGTTGAAGCAGGGGGGACCTACGAGCAGTACTTC.

The chain combines TRBV10-3 with TRBJ1-3; no clear D. Trimming left V 7 bases short and J 1 base short, with 5 bases between. Germline assignment: CDR1 ENHRY and CDR2 SYGVKD. There are 12 residues in the CDR3. CDR3 nucleotides: TGTGCCATCAATCCTTCTGGAAACACCATATATTTT. Translated: CAINPSGNTIYF.

The V and J genes are TRBV30 and TRBJ2-6; the D gene is possibly TRBD1 (5 bases). CDR1 is GTSNPN, CDR2 SVGIG, per germline (reference sequence). V lost 2 bases to trimming and J lost 2 bases, with 10 bases between them. The CDR3 has 15 amino acids. The chain's CDR3 is CAWSPPGTGANVLTF. The CDR3 DNA sequence: TGTGCCTGGAGTCCCCCAGGGACTGGGGCCAACGTCCTGACTTTC.

This clone was counted a single time. The CDR3 loop reads CASSQVEGNTIYF. The DNA of the CDR3 is TGCGCCAGCAGCCAAGTGGAGGGAAACACCATATATTTT. V gene TRBV4-3 combines with J gene TRBJ1-3; D uncertain. There are 13 residues in the CDR3. Germline V gene data show CDR1 as LGHNA and CDR2 as YSLEER. V lost 1 base and J 4 bases, leaving 5 bases between the germline ends.

The gene calls are TRBV4-3 and TRBJ2-3; tentative D call: TRBD1 (6 bases). The V end lost 1 base, the J end lost 2 bases, and 13 bases lay between the germline ends. The CDR3 contains 16 residues. Germline CDR1 and CDR2: LGHNA and YSLEER. The CDR3 DNA follows: TGCGCCAGCAGCCAAGCGTCAGGGGTCTACACAGATACGCAGTATTTT. This codes for CASSQASGVYTDTQYF.